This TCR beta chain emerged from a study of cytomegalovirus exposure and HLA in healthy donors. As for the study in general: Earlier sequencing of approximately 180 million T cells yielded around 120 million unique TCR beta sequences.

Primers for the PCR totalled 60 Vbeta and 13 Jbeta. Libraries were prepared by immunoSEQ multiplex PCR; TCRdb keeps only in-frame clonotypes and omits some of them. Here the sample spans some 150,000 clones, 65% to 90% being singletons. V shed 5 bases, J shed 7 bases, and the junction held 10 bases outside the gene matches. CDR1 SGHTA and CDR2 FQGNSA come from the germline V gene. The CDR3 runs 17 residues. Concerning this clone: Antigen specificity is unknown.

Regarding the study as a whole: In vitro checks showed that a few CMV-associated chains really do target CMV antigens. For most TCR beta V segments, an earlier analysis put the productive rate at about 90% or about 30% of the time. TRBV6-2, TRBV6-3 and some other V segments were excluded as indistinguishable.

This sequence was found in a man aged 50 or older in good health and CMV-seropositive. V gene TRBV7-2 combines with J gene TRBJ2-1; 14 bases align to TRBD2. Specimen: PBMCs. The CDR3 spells CASSLLGLAGVGNEQFF. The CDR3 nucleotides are TGTGCCAGCAGCCTCCTGGGACTAGCGGGAGTTGGAAATGAGCAGTTCTTC.